These 24 T cell receptor beta chains came from one sample sequenced in a study of response to subunit inactivated influenza vaccine. One entry per CDR3 protein, called by TCRdb with MiXCR from the RT-PCR reads. The sample has 650,000 or so distinct CDR3 sequences; around 15% are singletons. Sequencing was performed on PBMCs from blood, taken around two weeks before vaccination. Every receptor here comes from a man aged 45 to 65 who received an inactivated influenza vaccine.

This CDR3 is CASHLGDSPPSYEQYF. The CDR3 nucleotides read TGCGCCAGCCATCTGGGGGACTCACCGCCTTCCTACGAGCAGTACTTC. The chain is built from TRBV23-1 and TRBJ2-7; D is perhaps TRBD2 (6 bases). TRBV23-1 is annotated as an ORF whose role is uncertain. V was pared by 8 bases and J by 1 base, with 21 bases between. This CDR3 region has 16 residues.

This clonotype was recorded a few times. The V gene is TRBV27, the J gene TRBJ1-2; 12 bases agree with TRBD1. Germline V lookup: CDR1 MNHEY, CDR2 SMNVEV (reference sequence). The CDR3 runs to 15 residues. V dropped 4 bases and J dropped 5; count of bases not matched to a gene: 5. The CDR3 loop is CASSWGQGARYGYTF. Here the CDR3 DNA reads TGTGCCAGCAGTTGGGGACAGGGGGCTAGGTATGGCTACACCTTC.

This clonotype was seen a handful of times. The chain is built from TRBV10-1 and TRBJ2-5; the D gene is possibly TRBD1 (5 bases). The CDR3 sequence is 13 residues long. In germline, CDR1 is WNHNN, CDR2 SYGVQD (reference sequence). The CDR3: CEKLGQLSKTQYF. CDR3 coding DNA: TGCGAAAAGCTGGGGCAGCTAAGTAAGACCCAGTACTTC.

The rearrangement joins TRBV7-8 to TRBJ1-1; the D is unclear. This CDR3 contains 13 residues. V dropped 5 bases and J dropped 1 base, with 8 bases sitting between them. The germline V gene has CDR1 SGHVS and CDR2 FQNEAQ. This chain's CDR3 is CASSPLTNTEAFF. The CDR3 nucleotides are TGTGCCAGCAGCCCACTCACGAACACTGAAGCTTTCTTT.

This clonotype appeared a few times. J is TRBJ2-7 and V is TRBV10-3; 8 positions match TRBD2. Unmatched junction bases numbered 6, after V lost 5 bases and J lost 0 bases. CDR3 length equals 15 residues. Germline CDR1 ENHRY, CDR2 SYGVKD. CDR3 sequence: CAISPAGALSYEQYF. In nucleotides, the CDR3 is TGTGCCATCAGTCCAGCGGGAGCCCTCTCCTACGAGCAGTACTTC.

Many counts were recorded for this clonotype. The rearrangement links TRBV3-1 to TRBJ1-1; TRBD1 is a possible D gene (5 bases). This CDR3 is built from 15 residues. V was trimmed by 1 base and J by 1 base, leaving 10 bases between them. CDR1 and CDR2 from the germline V gene are LGHDT and YNNKEL (reference sequence). CDR3 sequence reads: CASSQGSTGNTEAFF. DNA for the CDR3: TGTGCCAGCAGCCAAGGCTCCACAGGGAACACTGAAGCTTTCTTT. Looking up the rest from reference TRBV3-1 and TRBJ1-1 gives the full variable domain: DTAVSQTPKYLVTQMGNDKSIKCEQNLGHDTMYWYKQDSKKFLKIMFSYNNKELIINETVPNRFSPKSPDKAHLNLHINSLELGDSAVYFCASSQGSTGNTEAFFGQGTRLTVV.

This chain links TRBV12-3 or TRBV12-4 with TRBJ2-7, with D possibly TRBD1 on 5 matching bases. V was shortened by 9 bases and J by 2 bases, with 17 bases between the two germline ends. This CDR3 has 14 amino acids. CDR3 in DNA: TGTGCCAGTTCTGGGGCCAGCCCTCCCTACGAGCAGTACTTC. Protein: CASSGASPPYEQYF.

The V and J genes are TRBV7-8 and TRBJ2-7; weak D call: TRBD2 (6 bases). Per the germline V gene, CDR1 is SGHVS and CDR2 is FQNEAQ. This CDR3 contains 14 residues. With 5 bases removed from V and 3 bases from J, the gap between germline ends came to 14 bases. The CDR3 coding sequence is TGTGCCAGCAGCGCGGAGGTAGCGGACTACGAGCAGTACTTC. It is translated as CASSAEVADYEQYF.

In this sample, this clonotype turned up a few times. V is TRBV11-2 and J is TRBJ2-1; 8 bases agree with TRBD2. CDR1 SGHAT and CDR2 FQNNGV come from the germline V gene. This CDR3 comprises 16 residues. The trim removed 0 bases at V and 6 bases at J, leaving 7 bases unmatched. This CDR3 reads CASSLEAGLVTNEQFF. The CDR3 DNA follows: TGTGCCAGCAGCTTAGAGGCGGGACTAGTTACCAATGAGCAGTTCTTC.

This sequence joins TRBV20-1 and TRBJ2-6, with D perhaps matching TRBD1 (5 bases). V was trimmed by 0 bases and J by 3 bases, leaving 9 bases between them. Germline V lookup: CDR1 DFQATT, CDR2 SNEGSKA (reference sequence). CDR3 length equals 15 residues. As DNA, the CDR3 is TGCAGTGCTAGAGATCAGGGTCTTGGGGCCAACGTCCTGACTTTC. Protein sequence: CSARDQGLGANVLTF.

This clonotype was observed a few times. The chain joins TRBV4-1 to TRBJ2-5; D remains ambiguous. The germline CDR1 and CDR2 sequences are MGHRA and YSYEKL. The CDR3 length is 14 residues. V was pared by 1 base and J by 2 bases, with 8 bases between. The CDR3 DNA reads as TGCGCCAGCAGCCAAGGAGCTAGTCAAGAGACCCAGTACTTC. This gives the protein CASSQGASQETQYF.

V is TRBV4-2 and J is TRBJ2-1; TRBD2 matches at 8 bases. CDR1 and CDR2 (germline): LGHNA, YNFKEQ. CDR3 length: 17 amino acids. V shed 0 bases and J 3 bases; nucleotides not matched to a gene: 7. CDR3 amino acids: CASSQDTSGSLYNEQFF. The CDR3 DNA is TGTGCCAGCAGCCAAGATACGAGCGGGAGTCTCTACAATGAGCAGTTCTTC.

This clonotype was seen only a few times. The genes are TRBV6-2 or TRBV6-3 and TRBJ1-5; 7 positions match TRBD1. V lost 6 bases to trimming and J lost 7 bases; unmatched junction nucleotides: 6. The CDR3 consists of 13 residues. In germline, CDR1 is MNHEY, CDR2 SVGEGT. The DNA of the CDR3 is TGTGCCAGCAGCGACAGGGAAACGCAGCCCCAGCATTTT. Protein: CASSDRETQPQHF.

The chain joins TRBV28 to TRBJ1-2; no definite D call. The CDR3 runs to 16 residues. Trimming removed 2 bases at V and 10 bases at J, with 23 bases between. Germline-derived CDR1 and CDR2 are MDHEN and SYDVKM. CDR3 DNA: TGTGCCAGCAGTTTAACACAGCCGCTATATTTCAGGAACTACACCTTC. It specifies CASSLTQPLYFRNYTF.

The genes are TRBV5-1 and TRBJ2-1, with 10 bases matching TRBD2. Germline trimming cut 3 bases from V and 4 bases from J; bases unmatched to any gene: 4. Germline V gene sequence: CDR1 SGHRS, CDR2 YFSETQ. The CDR3 sequence is 15 residues long. CDR3 nucleotide sequence: TGCGCCAGCAGCTGGAGCGGGGGGGATTACAATGAGCAGTTCTTC. It yields the protein CASSWSGGDYNEQFF.

This sequence joins TRBV2 and TRBJ1-3; TRBD1 matches at 11 bases. V lost 6 bases and J lost 3; bases outside the gene matches: 4. The CDR3 contains 15 residues. The germline V gene encodes CDR1 SNHLY and CDR2 FYNNEI. CDR3 amino acids: CASSVDRGLGNTIYF. CDR3 coding DNA: TGTGCCAGCAGCGTGGACAGGGGGCTTGGAAACACCATATATTTT.

The rearrangement links TRBV5-1 to TRBJ2-7; 7 nucleotides align to TRBD2. V shed 0 bases, J shed 5 bases, and the junction held 8 bases outside the gene matches. This CDR3 region has 15 residues. CDR1 and CDR2 from the germline V gene are SGHRS and YFSETQ. CDR3 coding DNA: TGCGCCAGCAGCTTGGACGGCGCGGGAGCTGACGAGCAGTACTTC. It yields the protein CASSLDGAGADEQYF.

This clonotype was counted ten times or more. The genes are TRBV12-3 or TRBV12-4 and TRBJ1-5; D is uncertain. The V gene lost 3 bases and the J gene lost 2 bases, with 11 bases spanning the gap. The CDR3 covers 15 residues. CDR3 in amino acids: CASSFLGRGNQPQHF. CDR3 in DNA: TGTGCCAGCAGTTTCCTTGGACGCGGCAATCAGCCCCAGCATTTT.

The J gene is TRBJ2-3, the V gene TRBV10-3, with D maybe TRBD1 (5 bases). CDR1 is ENHRY and CDR2 is SYGVKD in the germline V gene. Trimming removed 2 bases from V and 4 bases from J, with 13 bases in between. This CDR3 is 15 amino acids long. CDR3 nucleotides: TGTGCCATCAGTGAGGGTGGGGCCGGCGCAGATACGCAGTATTTT. It specifies CAISEGGAGADTQYF.

This clonotype appeared once. The CDR3 DNA sequence: TGTGCCAGCAGTAAAGAGGACAGGAGCCAAGAGACCCAGTACTTC. This translates into CASSKEDRSQETQYF. V gene TRBV6-2 or TRBV6-3 combines with J gene TRBJ2-5, with TRBD1 matching over 7 bases. The CDR3 has 15 amino acids. The V and J ends lost 5 bases and 1 base, in that order; junction bases with no gene match: 7. Per the germline V gene, CDR1 is MNHEY and CDR2 is SVGEGT.

This chain connects TRBV20-1 to TRBJ1-3; D is ambiguous. CDR1 is DFQATT, CDR2 SNEGSKA, per germline (reference sequence). The CDR3 is made up of 14 amino acids. Trimming stripped 6 bases from V and 4 bases from J, with 16 bases between. The CDR3 here is CSAEGRQVGNTIYF. The DNA of the CDR3 is TGCAGTGCAGAGGGCCGCCAAGTCGGAAACACCATATATTTT.

There are a few counts of this clonotype. The chain uses TRBV7-8 and TRBJ2-3, with D possibly being TRBD1 (6 bases). The V gene's germline CDR1 is SGHVS and CDR2 FQNEAQ. V was clipped by 5 bases and J by 5 bases, with 11 bases between them. This CDR3 has 13 amino acids. Here the CDR3 reads CASSSRTVDTQYF. Here the CDR3 DNA reads TGTGCCAGCAGCAGCCGGACAGTAGATACGCAGTATTTT. The full variable domain, completed using reference TRBV7-8 and TRBJ2-3, is GAGVSQSPRYKVAKRGQDVALRCDPISGHVSLFWYQQALGQGPEFLTYFQNEAQLDKSGLPSDRFFAERPEGSVSTLKIQRTQQEDSAVYLCASSSRTVDTQYFGPGTRLTVL.

This clonotype was observed at least ten times. V is TRBV7-9 and J is TRBJ2-7, with 8 bases matching TRBD1. Per the germline V gene, CDR1 is SEHNR and CDR2 is FQNEAQ (reference sequence). The CDR3 contains 14 residues. The trim removed 4 bases at V and 5 bases at J, leaving 7 bases unmatched. The CDR3 reads CASSSTGGDNEQYF. In nucleotides, the CDR3 is TGTGCCAGCAGCTCCACAGGGGGAGATAACGAGCAGTACTTC.

This rearrangement joins TRBV11-2 to TRBJ2-7, with D unresolved. Germline V gene lookup returns CDR1 SGHAT and CDR2 FQNNGV. Trimming took off 6 bases at V and 5 bases at J, with 14 bases between the two ends. The CDR3 length is 13 residues. The CDR3, as DNA: TGTGCCAGCAGTCCCCTCGACCGAAACGAGCAGTACTTC. As protein: CASSPLDRNEQYF. The whole variable domain, remainder taken from reference TRBV11-2 and TRBJ2-7, is EAGVAQSPRYKIIEKRQSVAFWCNPISGHATLYWYQQILGQGPKLLIQFQNNGVVDDSQLPKDRFSAERLKGVDSTLKIQPAKLEDSAVYLCASSPLDRNEQYFGPGTRLTVT.